A selection of T cell receptor beta chains follows, all from one sample in a study of shared clonotypes between healthy human individuals. The protocol was immunoSEQ multiplex PCR, while the TCRdb copy is restricted to in-frame clones and leaves out a portion. The repertoire holds about 330,000 clones, with 74% as singletons. The sequenced sample was memory CD4+ T cells sorted from blood. Source of these receptors: a man aged 30 to 45 in good health. CDR3s include the opening cysteine and the closing phenylalanine or tryptophan. Fields, in order: V gene, D gene, CDR3 protein. D genes are given only for firm matches.

TRBV29-1	NA	CSVERDIIIEGFF
TRBV2	TRBD1	CASSEDSGGEGTQYF
TRBV5-4	TRBD1	CASSSRRTGLNTEAFF
TRBV18	NA	CASSPVGSLNEQFF
TRBV29-1	TRBD1	CSVGQGSYTEAFF
TRBV4-3	NA	CASSQDWAGPGTYNEQFF
TRBV11-2	NA	CASSLSAFYEQYF
TRBV27	TRBD2	CASSLGSGSGTDTQYF
TRBV25-1	NA	CASSDNWGSSEKLFF
TRBV19	NA	CASSIVAGGDQPQHF
TRBV10-1	NA	CASMDKETGELFF
TRBV7-9	NA	CASSLKQNTGELFF
TRBV11-2	TRBD2	CASSLMTSGRYNEQFF
TRBV28	NA	CASSLTIGTQYF
TRBV15	TRBD2	CATSRDLLASYNEQFF
TRBV19	NA	CASSIPGLPYEQYF
TRBV19	NA	CASSITAAYGYTF
TRBV29-1	NA	CSVERQSTEAFF
TRBV7-3	NA	CASSPDRVQPQHF
TRBV2	TRBD1	CASSVGRGRETQYF
TRBV27	TRBD1	CASSSDRALGQPQHF
TRBV5-1	TRBD1	CASSKTGGEVRETQYF
TRBV19	TRBD2	CASRLAGAHEQYF
TRBV18	NA	CASSPVGSYEQYF
TRBV18	TRBD1	CASSPPGTGPEEQYF
TRBV7-9	NA	CASSLGFRGRDYTF
TRBV7-9	TRBD2	CASSLVLKAGAVNEQFF
TRBV27	NA	CASSFHRANTDTQYF
TRBV28	TRBD1	CASSPPPWRQGPNNQPQHF
TRBV5-5	TRBD1	CASSLGDRFGTEAFF
TRBV11-1	NA	CASRISTRDTGELFF
TRBV7-6	NA	CASSFFGRSLSTDTQYF
TRBV6-1	NA	CASSVLAGGYYEQYF
TRBV6-1	NA	CASSGGGAGNQPQHF
TRBV2	NA	CASLRTVLYGYTF
TRBV7-9	NA	CASSPDPGAGANVLTF
TRBV30	TRBD1	CAWRPPGQGGEKLFF
TRBV7-2	TRBD2	CASSPTSGSSEQYF
TRBV30	NA	CAWRTGLNIQYF
TRBV6-1	TRBD2	CASRGLAGIAFF
TRBV15	NA	CATSRDLRASNQPQHF
TRBV5-5	NA	CASSLQGSYEQYF